Sequencing of this T cell receptor beta chain was carried out in a study of blood T cell repertoires in COVID-19. CDR1 is MGHRA, CDR2 YSYEKL, per germline. This CDR3 has 14 residues. Losses at the gene ends were 1 base for V and 3 bases for J; bases not matched to a gene: 1. As processed by the authors: Estimation of nucleated cell counts was performed using reference gene primer amplification. Repertoires were generated with immunoSEQ multiplex PCR, while TCRdb's copy carries only in-frame clones and drops some. For V, J and clone size, that table is used; D and trimming come from the DNA. The sample holds around 310,000 clones; over 85% are singletons and the top ten take roughly a tenth. Two consecutive negative NP/OP PCR tests, clearance, or resolved symptoms defined Cohort 3 recovery.

What was sequenced was PBMCs or T cells enriched from blood (not recorded which). The receptor's source is a woman in her thirties who had recovered from COVID-19. V is TRBV4-1 and J is TRBJ2-7; 9 bases fit TRBD1. For the CDR3, the DNA is TGCGCCAGCAGCCAAGGGACAGGGGACTACGAGCAGTACTTC. Translation gives CASSQGTGDYEQYF.